This T cell receptor beta chain was captured in a study of spatial heterogeneity in lung cancer. In its sample, this clonotype was seen many times. Its antigen is unknown. The library protocol tagged each TCR cDNA with a unique molecular identifier. TCRdb independently ran MiXCR on the 5' RACE reads; one entry per CDR3 protein. The sample has approximately 39,000 distinct CDR3 sequences; about 7% are singletons. The length of the CDR3 is 15 residues. With V trimmed by 5 bases and J by 2 bases, 8 bases remained unmatched. CDR1 is SGHTA and CDR2 is FQGNSA in the germline V gene. Regarding the study as a whole: Expanded tumor TCRs that were ubiquitous appeared in blood more at resection than follow-up.

Regarding time point: sample taken at primary tumor resection. Samples came from 72 TRACERx patients with untreated early-stage lung cancer. The authors sequenced whole RNA from tumor, nontumor lung or frozen PBMC without sorting. The receptor's source is a female donor with early-stage non-small cell lung cancer. The chain joins TRBV7-2 to TRBJ2-7, with 8 bases aligning to TRBD2. The sample here was PBMCs, taken at surgery. The CDR3 sequence is CASSVSGGIAYEQYF. The CDR3 coding sequence is TGTGCCAGCAGCGTGTCGGGGGGGATTGCCTACGAGCAGTACTTC.